This record looks at one T cell receptor beta chain sequence and its context. This record belongs to a study of blood T cell repertoires in COVID-19. At the level of the study: Sites across the United States, Italy and Spain contributed samples from acute and convalescent COVID-19.

V was shortened by 3 bases and J by 3 bases, with 9 bases between the two germline ends. CDR1 MDHEN and CDR2 SYDVKM come from the germline V gene. The CDR3 sequence is 14 residues long. In the original processing: Reference gene primer amplification in the assay estimated nucleated cell counts. Sequencing used immunoSEQ multiplex PCR; TCRdb keeps in-frame clones, though not all of them. The V and J calls and clone size come from that table; D and trimming were worked out from the DNA. The sample comprises 200,000 or so clones, 80% to 90% of which are singletons, and about 3.3% rests with the top ten.

This receptor was taken from a man aged 60-69 years with acute or convalescent COVID-19. The gene calls are TRBV28 and TRBJ1-5; D is unresolved. The sequenced sample was peripheral blood. The CDR3 loop is CASSFGTDNQPQHF. The CDR3 nucleotides read TGTGCCAGCAGTTTTGGTACAGACAATCAGCCCCAGCATTTT.